These 24 T cell receptor beta chains were all obtained from the same sample, sequenced in a study of cytomegalovirus exposure and HLA in healthy donors. The primer mix had 60 Vbeta and 13 Jbeta primers. Sequencing was performed with immunoSEQ multiplex PCR; in TCRdb, only in-frame clones are kept and a portion is missing. The sample includes 100,000 to 120,000 clones, roughly 84% of them seen just once. Sequencing was carried out using PBMCs. These receptor sequences come from a man aged 30-40 years in good health and CMV-seropositive.

The V gene is TRBV2, the J gene TRBJ2-7, with TRBD2 matching over 8 bases. The V and J ends lost 10 bases and 3 bases, in that order; junction bases with no gene match: 11. This CDR3 is built from 14 residues. Germline values: CDR1 SNHLY, CDR2 FYNNEI. Here the CDR3 DNA reads TGTGCCACCAGAATAGCGGGGATTAACTACGAGCAGTACTTC. Its protein is CATRIAGINYEQYF. Based on the CDR3 plus reference TRBV2 and TRBJ2-7, the full variable domain is EPEVTQTPSHQVTQMGQEVILRCVPISNHLYFYWYRQILGQKVEFLVSFYNNEISEKSEIFDDQFSVERPDGSNFTLKIRSTKLEDSAMYFCATRIAGINYEQYFGPGTRLTVT.

The genes are TRBV2 and TRBJ1-2, with TRBD1 as a possible D gene (6 bases). The CDR3 has 15 residues. With 6 bases removed from V and 8 bases from J, the gap between germline ends came to 22 bases. Germline loops: CDR1 SNHLY, CDR2 FYNNEI. DNA for the CDR3: TGTGCCAGCAGGGGATACAGGGCCTCGAGAGAAGGCTACACCTTC. Protein sequence: CASRGYRASREGYTF.

In this sample, this clone turned up once. This rearrangement joins TRBV19 to TRBJ2-3; 8 bases fit TRBD2. J was trimmed by 0 bases and V by 5 bases; bases with no gene match: 19. This CDR3 contains 20 residues. Germline V gene lookup returns CDR1 LNHDA and CDR2 SQIVND (reference sequence). The CDR3 spells CASSGWGLDGDLGSTDTQYF. For the CDR3, the DNA is TGTGCCAGTAGTGGTTGGGGACTAGATGGGGACCTAGGTAGCACAGATACGCAGTATTTT.

This clone was found a few times. This rearrangement joins TRBV27 to TRBJ2-6; TRBD2 aligns across 11 bases. This CDR3 has 19 residues. J gave up 0 bases and V 5 bases, and 9 bases lay outside the gene matches. Per germline, CDR1 MNHEY and CDR2 SMNVEV (reference sequence). The CDR3, as DNA: TGTGCCAGCAGTCGAAACCCGGGACTAGCGGACTCTGGGGCCAACGTCCTGACTTTC. Protein product: CASSRNPGLADSGANVLTF.

This chain connects TRBV5-1 to TRBJ2-3, with 8 positions matching TRBD2. The J segment lost 5 bases and the V segment lost 0 bases, leaving 5 bases of the junction unmatched. The V gene's germline CDR1 is SGHRS and CDR2 YFSETQ. The CDR3 length is 15 residues. The CDR3 coding sequence is TGCGCCAGCAGCTTGGCGGGGGGGCCTGGAGATACGCAGTATTTT. This gives the protein CASSLAGGPGDTQYF. Supplemented by reference TRBV5-1 and TRBJ2-3, the full variable domain reads KAGVTQTPRYLIKTRGQQVTLSCSPISGHRSVSWYQQTPGQGLQFLFEYFSETQRNKGNFPGRFSGRQFSNSRSEMNVSTLELGDSALYLCASSLAGGPGDTQYFGPGTRLTVL.

V and J are TRBV30 and TRBJ2-7, with 7 bases aligning to TRBD1. The CDR3 has 14 amino acids. V lost 1 base, J lost 4 bases, and 7 bases stayed unmatched. Germline CDR1 and CDR2: GTSNPN and SVGIG (reference sequence). CDR3 nucleotides: TGTGCCTGGAGTGGGGTCAGGGGGTTTTACGAGCAGTACTTC. It yields the protein CAWSGVRGFYEQYF.

For the CDR3, the DNA is TGTGCCAGTAGCCCCGGGACAAGCTCCTATAATTCACCCCTCCACTTT. Translating gives CASSPGTSSYNSPLHF. The chain joins TRBV19 to TRBJ1-6; a weak D match, TRBD1 (6 bases). Trimming removed 6 bases from V and 0 bases from J, with 12 bases in between. The CDR3 covers 16 residues. Germline lookup yields CDR1 LNHDA and CDR2 SQIVND (reference sequence).

V and J are TRBV27 and TRBJ2-1; 13 bases align to TRBD2. The V segment lost 5 bases and the J segment 7 bases; nucleotides outside the gene matches: 2. Germline CDR1 MNHEY, CDR2 SMNVEV (reference sequence). The CDR3 runs to 14 residues. This CDR3 reads CASSGTSGVNEQFF. The CDR3, as DNA: TGTGCCAGCAGTGGGACTAGCGGGGTAAATGAGCAGTTCTTC.

This clone turned up a few times. This sequence joins TRBV5-6 and TRBJ2-1, with TRBD1 matching 9 bases. CDR1 and CDR2 from the germline V gene are SGHDT and YYEEEE. The CDR3 consists of 12 residues. Trimming removed 4 bases from V and 13 bases from J; junction bases left unmatched: 6. DNA of the CDR3: TGTGCCAGCAGCATCCCACAGGGGGCACAGTTCTTC. It encodes CASSIPQGAQFF.

The DNA for the CDR3 is TGTGCCAGCAGCTCTTTCGGGGGGGCTGGGGAGACCCAGTACTTC. It specifies CASSSFGGAGETQYF. This chain uses TRBV9 with TRBJ2-5, with 8 bases lining up with TRBD2. The J segment lost 5 bases and the V segment lost 4 bases, leaving 10 bases of the junction unmatched. CDR3 size: 15 residues. The germline gives CDR1 SGDLS, CDR2 YYNGEE.

The gene calls are TRBV7-6 and TRBJ2-5, with 10 bases identical to TRBD2. Germline V gene data show CDR1 as SGHVS and CDR2 as FNYEAQ. The length of the CDR3 is 15 residues. V trimming: 1 base; J trimming: 1 base; junction bases outside the gene matches: 0. The CDR3 is CASSLGTSGQETQYF. CDR3 bases: TGTGCCAGCAGCTTAGGGACTAGCGGCCAAGAGACCCAGTACTTC.

This sequence joins TRBV25-1 and TRBJ2-5; TRBD1 aligns across 7 bases. The CDR3 has 16 amino acids. Germline CDR1 is MGHDK and CDR2 is SYGVNS. Trimming removed 4 bases from V and 5 bases from J; junction bases left unmatched: 13. The CDR3 sequence: CASSAGTVSTRETQYF. DNA for the CDR3: TGTGCCAGCAGTGCCGGGACAGTTTCTACTCGGGAGACCCAGTACTTC.

This chain connects TRBV7-8 to TRBJ2-5, with unresolved D. Trimming shortened V by 5 bases and J by 3 bases, and 16 bases separated the two germline ends. Germline lookup yields CDR1 SGHVS and CDR2 FQNEAQ. This CDR3 comprises 15 residues. The CDR3: CASSPRRQIKETQYF. In nucleotides, the CDR3 is TGTGCCAGCAGCCCTAGACGGCAGATCAAAGAGACCCAGTACTTC. Full variable domain (outside the CDR3, taken from reference TRBV7-8 and TRBJ2-5): GAGVSQSPRYKVAKRGQDVALRCDPISGHVSLFWYQQALGQGPEFLTYFQNEAQLDKSGLPSDRFFAERPEGSVSTLKIQRTQQEDSAVYLCASSPRRQIKETQYFGPGTRLLVL.

This clone was counted a single time. The rearrangement links TRBV11-3 to TRBJ1-4, with D possibly TRBD1 on 6 matching bases. The germline V gene has CDR1 SGHNT and CDR2 YENEEA. This CDR3 is built from 14 residues. V lost 5 bases, J lost 8 bases, and 15 bases lay in between. The CDR3 DNA follows: TGTGCCAGCAGCCAATTCTACAGGGAAGAAAAACTGTTTTTT. This sequence encodes CASSQFYREEKLFF.

The J gene is TRBJ2-1, the V gene TRBV29-1; 7 bases map to TRBD1. J gave up 7 bases and V 3 bases, and 6 bases lay outside the gene matches. Germline V gene data show CDR1 as SQVTM and CDR2 as ANQGSEA. CDR3 length: 13 residues. CDR3 protein: CSVDLTGKNEQFF. The CDR3 coding sequence is TGCAGCGTTGACCTGACAGGGAAGAATGAGCAGTTCTTC.

The rearrangement links TRBV19 to TRBJ1-2, with 8 bases fitting TRBD1. CDR1 LNHDA and CDR2 SQIVND come from the germline V gene (reference sequence). CDR3 length: 15 amino acids. V shed 9 bases, J shed 3 bases, and the junction held 12 bases outside the gene matches. The CDR3 protein is CASQTPGQVHYGYTF. For the CDR3, the DNA is TGTGCCAGCCAAACACCGGGACAGGTTCACTATGGCTACACCTTC.

V and J are TRBV7-8 and TRBJ2-5, with D tentatively TRBD1 (5 bases). CDR1 and CDR2 from the germline V gene are SGHVS and FQNEAQ. V lost 6 bases and J lost 4, with 18 bases in between. The CDR3 loop spans 15 amino acids. As DNA, the CDR3 is TGTGCCAGCAGTTTAACCGGCAGGGTAGGAGAGACCCAGTACTTC. Its translation is CASSLTGRVGETQYF.

The chain has TRBV28 and TRBJ2-1, with a weak D call TRBD1 (5 bases). Germline CDR1 and CDR2: MDHEN and SYDVKM. The CDR3 is 15 residues long. Trimming took off 6 bases at V and 4 bases at J, with 16 bases between the two ends. CDR3 sequence: CASRFDSSRYNEQFF. CDR3 coding DNA: TGTGCCAGCAGATTCGACAGCTCCAGGTACAATGAGCAGTTCTTC.

The chain is built from TRBV9 and TRBJ2-2, with 10 bases matching TRBD2. Trimming at V came to 2 bases and at J to 5 bases, leaving 9 bases not matched to a gene. Per the germline V gene, CDR1 is SGDLS and CDR2 is YYNGEE. The CDR3 consists of 17 residues. The CDR3 sequence is CASSVISSGGWTGELFF. CDR3 sequence (DNA): TGTGCCAGCAGCGTCATATCTAGCGGGGGTTGGACCGGGGAGCTGTTTTTT.

This rearrangement joins TRBV7-9 to TRBJ2-6; 10 positions agree with TRBD2. Germline assignment: CDR1 SEHNR and CDR2 FQNEAQ (reference sequence). This CDR3 contains 18 residues. The junction had 4 bases not matched to a gene; V was cut back by 2 bases and J by 0 bases. The CDR3 region has the DNA TGTGCCAGCAGCTTAACTAGCGGGACCTACTCTGGGGCCAACGTCCTGACTTTC. This sequence encodes CASSLTSGTYSGANVLTF.

The V gene is TRBV7-2, the J gene TRBJ1-2; the D is unclear. V shed 1 base and J shed 4 bases, with 10 bases lying between them. CDR1 is SGHTA and CDR2 is FQGNSA in the germline V gene. The CDR3 loop spans 14 amino acids. DNA for the CDR3: TGTGCCAGCAGCTTAGAGCGGGGAACCTATGGCTACACCTTC. This gives the protein CASSLERGTYGYTF. Full variable domain (rest looked up from reference TRBV7-2 and TRBJ1-2): GAGVSQSPSNKVTEKGKDVELRCDPISGHTALYWYRQSLGQGLEFLIYFQGNSAPDKSGLPSDRFSAERTGGSVSTLTIQRTQQEDSAVYLCASSLERGTYGYTFGSGTRLTVV.

Comments on this clone: The same CDR3 is also encoded by other DNA sequences in this sample. The chain recombines TRBV5-5 with TRBJ1-1; D unresolved. Germline assignment: CDR1 SGHKS and CDR2 YYEKEE (reference sequence). Trimming shortened V by 0 bases and J by 1 base, and 7 bases separated the two germline ends. CDR3 length: 14 amino acids. The CDR3 DNA reads as TGTGCCAGCAGCTTGGACGGAGCGAACACTGAAGCTTTCTTT. Protein sequence: CASSLDGANTEAFF.

The CDR3 reads CSVEGQRQGRPYEQYF. CDR3 DNA sequence: TGCAGCGTTGAAGGCCAGAGACAGGGTCGGCCCTACGAGCAGTACTTC. The rearrangement joins TRBV29-1 to TRBJ2-7, with 7 nucleotides matching TRBD1. Germline V gene data show CDR1 as SQVTM and CDR2 as ANQGSEA. V shed 1 base and J 2 bases; nucleotides not matched to a gene: 11. The CDR3 is made up of 16 amino acids.

The sample holds a few counts of this clone. This rearrangement joins TRBV6-5 to TRBJ2-7; D might be TRBD1 (6 bases). The CDR3 extends over 14 amino acids. V dropped 8 bases and J dropped 5 bases, with 19 bases sitting between them. The germline V gene has CDR1 MNHEY and CDR2 SVGAGI. CDR3 amino acids: CASRLGQGIDEQYF. The CDR3 region has the DNA TGTGCCAGCCGCCTAGGCCAGGGGATCGACGAGCAGTACTTC.